The clone carrying this T cell receptor beta chain came up many times. Germline CDR1 SGHRS, CDR2 YFSETQ. Trimming removed 4 bases from V and 9 bases from J; junction bases left unmatched: 10. The CDR3 runs to 16 residues. It was by quantitative 5'-RACE with molecular barcodes that TCR beta libraries were made. TCRdb reprocessed the 5' RACE reads via MiXCR and lists one record per CDR3 protein. The sample has some 250,000 distinct CDR3 sequences; 8% to 9.5% are singletons. The sample belongs to a study of CD8 T cells in ankylosing spondylitis. The sequenced material came from blood, either unsorted or a sorted T cell fraction (not recorded which). The sequence derives from a male donor with ankylosing spondylitis or in good health (not recorded which). This sequence joins TRBV5-1 and TRBJ2-1, with 13 bases matching TRBD2. The CDR3 region has the DNA TGCGCCAGCAGCCCTCACACTAGCGGGGGGGCATTTGAGCAGTTCTTC. Protein product: CASSPHTSGGAFEQFF.